A selection of T cell receptor beta chains follows, all from one sample in a study of shared clonotypes between healthy human individuals. The table came from immunoSEQ multiplex PCR; TCRdb's copy has only in-frame clones and leaves some out. The top ten clones hold 0.1% to 0.15% of a sample with millions of clones, roughly 94% of them seen once. Specimen: naive CD4+ T cells sorted from blood. The receptors shown here come from a man younger than 30 in good health. Both conserved end residues are part of each CDR3. The D gene is left open where the match is weak. For some rows the clone size is stated as once, few or many, or as a class when expanded; others skip it.

.,TRBJ1-1,TRBV30,.,CAWRDWGNTEAFF,TGTGCCTGGAGGGACTGGGGGAACACTGAAGCTTTCTTT
.,TRBJ2-5,TRBV5-1,TRBD1,CASNPGQGGGQETQYF,TGCGCCAGCAACCCGGGACAGGGGGGAGGACAAGAGACCCAGTACTTC
.,TRBJ2-7,TRBV5-1,TRBD1,CASSSGQGSYEQYF,TGCGCCAGCAGCTCCGGACAGGGCTCCTACGAGCAGTACTTC
.,TRBJ1-6,TRBV19,.,CASSPDIGGSYSPLHF,TGTGCCAGTAGTCCCGATATTGGGGGGTCATATTCACCCCTCCACTTT
.,TRBJ2-1,TRBV5-1,.,CASSLAPSSFGQFF,TGCGCCAGCAGCTTGGCCCCGAGCTCTTTCGGGCAGTTCTTC
.,TRBJ2-7,TRBV18,TRBD1,CASSQGQVGEQYF,TGTGCCAGCTCACAGGGACAGGTCGGTGAGCAGTACTTC
.,TRBJ2-3,TRBV6-6,.,CASSYRTPGTDTQYF,TGTGCCAGCAGTTACCGGACACCAGGCACAGATACGCAGTATTTT
.,TRBJ1-4,TRBV7-9,.,CASSLRTLNEKLFF,TGTGCCAGCAGCTTAAGGACCCTTAATGAAAAACTGTTTTTT
.,TRBJ2-3,TRBV29-1,.,CSVAIGNSDTQYF,TGCAGCGTTGCGATCGGGAATAGTGATACGCAGTATTTT
.,TRBJ1-3,TRBV7-2,.,CASSFEVGNTIYF,TGTGCCAGCAGCTTTGAGGTCGGAAACACCATATATTTT
.,TRBJ1-5,TRBV7-9,.,CASSLGAGNSNQPQHF,TGTGCCAGCAGCTTAGGAGCAGGGAATAGCAATCAGCCCCAGCATTTT
.,TRBJ2-7,TRBV29-1,TRBD1,CSVKPGQGSYEQYF,TGCAGCGTTAAACCGGGACAGGGCTCCTACGAGCAGTACTTC
.,TRBJ1-4,TRBV7-9,.,CASSLIATGIKEKLFF,TGTGCCAGCAGCCTAATCGCCACGGGGATAAAAGAAAAACTGTTTTTT
.,TRBJ2-7,TRBV7-2,.,CASSPDSPRSEQYF,TGTGCCAGCAGCCCGGACTCGCCCCGGAGCGAGCAGTACTTC
.,TRBJ1-1,TRBV11-3,.,CASSWGDHTEAFF,TGTGCCAGCAGCTGGGGGGACCACACTGAAGCTTTCTTT
.,TRBJ2-7,TRBV5-1,.,CASSFSGTKTYEQYF,TGCGCCAGCAGCTTCAGCGGGACAAAGACCTACGAGCAGTACTTC
.,TRBJ2-3,TRBV7-9,TRBD1,CASSPRTGHTQYF,TGTGCCAGCAGCCCCAGGACAGGGCATACGCAGTATTTT
.,TRBJ2-3,TRBV2,.,CASSVGLTDTQYF,TGTGCCAGCAGTGTAGGACTCACAGATACGCAGTATTTT
.,TRBJ1-5,TRBV21-1,.,CASSKLSVRSNQPQHF,TGTGCCAGCAGCAAACTGTCAGTGAGGAGCAATCAGCCCCAGCATTTT
.,TRBJ1-3,TRBV18,.,CASSQGLVGNTIYF,TGTGCCAGCTCACAGGGTCTTGTTGGAAACACCATATATTTT
.,TRBJ2-7,TRBV18,.,CASSQSRAGPYEQYF,TGTGCCAGCTCCCAGTCCCGGGCAGGACCCTACGAGCAGTACTTC
.,TRBJ1-2,TRBV6-6,.,CATIPIQGVNYGYTF,TGTGCCACCATACCCATCCAGGGAGTAAACTATGGCTACACCTTC
once,TRBJ2-3,TRBV15,TRBD2,CATSPSLAGGQNTQYF,TGTGCCACCAGCCCAAGTTTAGCGGGGGGCCAGAATACGCAGTATTTT
once,TRBJ2-3,TRBV7-3,.,CASSLTGRRTDTQYF,TGTGCCAGCAGCTTGACAGGGAGGCGCACAGATACGCAGTATTTT
.,TRBJ1-5,TRBV6-5,TRBD1,CATRQGVNQPQHF,TGTGCCACCCGACAGGGGGTAAATCAGCCCCAGCATTTT
.,TRBJ1-5,TRBV10-1,.,CASSERQFGQPQHF,TGCGCCAGCAGTGAGCGGCAGTTTGGCCAGCCCCAGCATTTT
.,TRBJ1-5,TRBV19,.,CASSIEGWNQPQHF,TGTGCCAGTAGTATCGAGGGTTGGAATCAGCCCCAGCATTTT
.,TRBJ1-5,TRBV28,TRBD1,CASRSDRGLYQPQHF,TGTGCCAGCAGATCGGACAGGGGGCTATATCAGCCCCAGCATTTT